Presented here are 6 T cell receptor beta chains from one specimen sequenced in a study of metastatic and nonmetastatic thyroid tumors. Via MiXCR, TCRdb re-called the PCR reads. The sample records about 47,000 clones, around 23% being singletons. Among the patients, none had received any treatment before thyroid surgery. The sample was blood. Every receptor here comes from a male donor with papillary thyroid cancer or a benign thyroid nodule (not recorded which). Some clones in this sample may be carry-over from other donors' samples.

This clone was recorded a few times. The chain is built from TRBV28 and TRBJ1-2, with no clear D. The germline gives CDR1 MDHEN, CDR2 SYDVKM. This CDR3 is built from 11 residues. With 3 bases removed from V and 4 bases from J, the gap between germline ends came to 3 bases. In DNA form, the CDR3 reads TGTGCCAGCAGTTTTCTCTATGGCTACACCTTC. Protein sequence: CASSFLYGYTF.

The chain has TRBV5-6 and TRBJ2-3; D possibly corresponds to TRBD2 (6 bases). V was clipped by 2 bases and J by 1 base, with 8 bases between them. Germline lookup yields CDR1 SGHDT and CDR2 YYEEEE. The CDR3 runs to 14 residues. CDR3 loop: CASSLAGGTDTQYF. For the CDR3, the DNA is TGTGCCAGCAGCTTAGCGGGTGGCACAGATACGCAGTATTTT.

This clone was detected only a few times. The chain carries TRBV19 and TRBJ2-7; 8 nucleotides align to TRBD1. There are 14 residues in the CDR3. Germline CDR1 is LNHDA and CDR2 is SQIVND (reference sequence). Trimming cost V 5 bases and J 1 base; bases outside gene matches: 4. The CDR3 protein is CASSSWDRSYEQYF. Here the CDR3 DNA reads TGTGCCAGTAGTTCCTGGGACAGGTCCTACGAGCAGTACTTC.

This clone has ten or more counts. The chain carries TRBV6-1 and TRBJ2-7; 8 bases fit TRBD2. The CDR3 has 14 residues. V lost 4 bases and J lost 4; bases outside the gene matches: 6. Per germline, CDR1 MNHNS and CDR2 SASEGT. The CDR3 sequence: CASSVGGGGYEQYF. CDR3 sequence (DNA): TGTGCCAGCAGTGTCGGGGGGGGGGGATACGAGCAGTACTTC.

The sample holds many counts of this clone. J is TRBJ2-3 and V is TRBV5-1; no definite D call. This CDR3 comprises 13 residues. V gave up 5 bases and J gave up 6 bases, with 13 bases separating them. The germline V gene has CDR1 SGHRS and CDR2 YFSETQ. CDR3 sequence (DNA): TGCGCCAGCAGTTGGGGTTCAGCTGATACGCAGTATTTT. Translation: CASSWGSADTQYF. The full variable domain, with the rest looked up from reference TRBV5-1 and TRBJ2-3, is KAGVTQTPRYLIKTRGQQVTLSCSPISGHRSVSWYQQTPGQGLQFLFEYFSETQRNKGNFPGRFSGRQFSNSRSEMNVSTLELGDSALYLCASSWGSADTQYFGPGTRLTVL.

In this sample, this clone turned up many times. The CDR3 DNA is TGCGCCAGCAGCGGGAGCGGGAATCCCGGGGAGCTGTTTTTT. Residues: CASSGSGNPGELFF. The J gene is TRBJ2-2, the V gene TRBV5-1, with 7 bases matching TRBD2. The CDR3 runs to 14 residues. V gave up 4 bases and J gave up 6 bases; unmatched junction bases: 6. The germline V gene has CDR1 SGHRS and CDR2 YFSETQ. Combining the CDR3 with reference TRBV5-1 and TRBJ2-2 gives the whole variable domain KAGVTQTPRYLIKTRGQQVTLSCSPISGHRSVSWYQQTPGQGLQFLFEYFSETQRNKGNFPGRFSGRQFSNSRSEMNVSTLELGDSALYLCASSGSGNPGELFFGEGSRLTVL.